This TCR beta chain was profiled in a study of blood T cell repertoires in COVID-19. As for the study in general: Italy, Spain and the United States were the sources of the convalescent and acute COVID-19 samples.

Original processing methods: The authors estimated nucleated cell counts from reference gene primer amplification. Libraries were prepared by immunoSEQ multiplex PCR; TCRdb keeps only in-frame clonotypes and omits some of them. V and J calls and clone size come straight from that table; D and trimming were deduced from the DNA. The sample contains hundreds of thousands of clones, around nine tenths of which appear only once. This TCR was recovered from a human donor in a cohort sampled during active COVID-19. What was sequenced was peripheral blood.

CDR3 nucleotide sequence: TGTGCCAGCAGTGAAGCAACTGACTCCTACGAGCAGTACTTC. Encoded protein: CASSEATDSYEQYF. The chain has TRBV6-1 and TRBJ2-7; D is unresolved. CDR1 MNHNS and CDR2 SASEGT come from the germline V gene. The V end lost 0 bases, the J end lost 0 bases, and 6 bases lay between the germline ends. This CDR3 comprises 14 residues.